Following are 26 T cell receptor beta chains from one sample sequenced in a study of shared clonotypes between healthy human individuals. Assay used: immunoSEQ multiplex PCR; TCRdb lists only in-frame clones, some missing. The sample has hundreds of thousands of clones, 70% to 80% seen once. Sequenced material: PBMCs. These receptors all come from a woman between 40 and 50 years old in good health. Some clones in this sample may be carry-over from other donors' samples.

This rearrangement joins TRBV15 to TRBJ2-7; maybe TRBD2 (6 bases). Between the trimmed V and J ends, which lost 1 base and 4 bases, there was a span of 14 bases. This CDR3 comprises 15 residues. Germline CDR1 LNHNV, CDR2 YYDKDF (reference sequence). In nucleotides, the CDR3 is TGTGCCACCAGCAGAGTGGGGGGACGGGGGTACGAGCAGTACTTC. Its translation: CATSRVGGRGYEQYF.

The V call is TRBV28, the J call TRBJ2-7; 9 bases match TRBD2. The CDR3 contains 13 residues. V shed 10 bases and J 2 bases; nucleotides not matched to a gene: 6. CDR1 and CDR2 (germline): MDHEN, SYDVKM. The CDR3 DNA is TGTGCCACAGGACTAGCGAGAGCCTACGAGCAGTACTTC. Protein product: CATGLARAYEQYF.

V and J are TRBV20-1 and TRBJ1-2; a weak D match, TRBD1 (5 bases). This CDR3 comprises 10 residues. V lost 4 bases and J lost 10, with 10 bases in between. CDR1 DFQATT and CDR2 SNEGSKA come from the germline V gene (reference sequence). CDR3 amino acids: CSAIQGVYTF. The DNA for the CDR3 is TGCAGTGCTATTCAGGGAGTCTACACCTTC.

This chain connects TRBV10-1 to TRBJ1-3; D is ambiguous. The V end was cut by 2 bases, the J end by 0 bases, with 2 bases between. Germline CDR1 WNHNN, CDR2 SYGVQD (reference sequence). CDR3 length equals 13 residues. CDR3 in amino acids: CASSEDSGNTIYF. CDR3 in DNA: TGCGCCAGCAGTGAGGACTCTGGAAACACCATATATTTT.

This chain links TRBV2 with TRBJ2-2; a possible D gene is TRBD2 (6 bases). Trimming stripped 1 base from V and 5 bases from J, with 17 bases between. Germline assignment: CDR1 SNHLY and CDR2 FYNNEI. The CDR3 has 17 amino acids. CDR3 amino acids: CASSEEAGPFSTGELFF. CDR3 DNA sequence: TGTGCCAGCAGTGAAGAGGCGGGGCCGTTTTCTACCGGGGAGCTGTTTTTT.

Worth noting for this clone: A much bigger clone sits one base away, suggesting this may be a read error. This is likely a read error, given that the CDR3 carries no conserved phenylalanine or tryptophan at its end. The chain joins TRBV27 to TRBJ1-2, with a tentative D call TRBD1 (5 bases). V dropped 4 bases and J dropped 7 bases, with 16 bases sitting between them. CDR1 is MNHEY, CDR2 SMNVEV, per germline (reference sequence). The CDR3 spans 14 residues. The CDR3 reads CASSYKPGAGGYTL. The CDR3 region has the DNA TGTGCCAGCAGTTACAAGCCCGGGGCGGGTGGCTACACCCTC.

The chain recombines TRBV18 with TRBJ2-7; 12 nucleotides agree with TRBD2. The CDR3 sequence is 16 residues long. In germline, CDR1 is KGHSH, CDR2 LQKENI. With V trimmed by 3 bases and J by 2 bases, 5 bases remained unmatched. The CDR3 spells CASSPRLAGAAYEQYF. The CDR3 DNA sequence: TGTGCCAGCTCACCTAGACTAGCGGGAGCCGCCTACGAGCAGTACTTC.

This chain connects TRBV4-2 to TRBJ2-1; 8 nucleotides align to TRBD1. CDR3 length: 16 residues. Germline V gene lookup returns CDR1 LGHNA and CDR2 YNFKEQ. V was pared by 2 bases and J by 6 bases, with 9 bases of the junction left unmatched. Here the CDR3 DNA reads TGTGCCAGCAGCCAAACAGACAGGGGTCAGGGCAATGAGCAGTTCTTC. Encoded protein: CASSQTDRGQGNEQFF.

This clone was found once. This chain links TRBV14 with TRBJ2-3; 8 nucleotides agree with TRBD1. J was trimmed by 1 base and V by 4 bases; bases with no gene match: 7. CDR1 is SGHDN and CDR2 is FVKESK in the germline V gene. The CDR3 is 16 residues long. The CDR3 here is CASSRSTGAGTDTQYF. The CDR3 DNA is TGTGCCAGCAGCCGATCGACAGGGGCGGGCACAGATACGCAGTATTTT.

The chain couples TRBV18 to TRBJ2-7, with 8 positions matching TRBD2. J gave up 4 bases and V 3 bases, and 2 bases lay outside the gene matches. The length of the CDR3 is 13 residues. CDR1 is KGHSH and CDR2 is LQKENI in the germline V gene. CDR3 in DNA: TGTGCCAGCTCACCCGGGACTAGATACGAGCAGTACTTC. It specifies CASSPGTRYEQYF.

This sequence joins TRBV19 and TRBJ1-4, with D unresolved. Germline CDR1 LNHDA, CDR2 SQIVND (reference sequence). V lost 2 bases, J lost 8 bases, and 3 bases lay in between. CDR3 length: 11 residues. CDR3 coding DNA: TGTGCCAGTAGTATAAGGGAAAAACTGTTTTTT. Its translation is CASSIREKLFF.

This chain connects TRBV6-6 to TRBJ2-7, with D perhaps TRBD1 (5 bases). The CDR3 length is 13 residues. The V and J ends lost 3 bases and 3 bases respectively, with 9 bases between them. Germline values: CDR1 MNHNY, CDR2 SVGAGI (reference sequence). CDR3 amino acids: CASSYQGYYEQYF. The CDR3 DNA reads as TGTGCCAGCAGTTATCAGGGTTACTACGAGCAGTACTTC.

CDR3: CASSLEVRVRTGELFF. The DNA for the CDR3 is TGTGCCAGCAGCTTGGAGGTCAGGGTGCGCACCGGGGAGCTGTTTTTT. This sequence joins TRBV5-5 and TRBJ2-2; TRBD1 might be the D (5 bases). From germline, CDR1 is SGHKS and CDR2 YYEKEE (reference sequence). V was pared by 0 bases and J by 4 bases, with 13 bases between. The CDR3 is 16 amino acids.

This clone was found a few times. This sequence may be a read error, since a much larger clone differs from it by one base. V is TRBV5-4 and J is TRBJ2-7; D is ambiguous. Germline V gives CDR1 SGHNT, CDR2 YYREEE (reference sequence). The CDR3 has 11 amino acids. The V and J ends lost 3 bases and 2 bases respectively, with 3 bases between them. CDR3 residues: CASSSTYEQYF. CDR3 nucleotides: TGTGCCAGCAGCTCCACCTACGAGCAGTACTTC.

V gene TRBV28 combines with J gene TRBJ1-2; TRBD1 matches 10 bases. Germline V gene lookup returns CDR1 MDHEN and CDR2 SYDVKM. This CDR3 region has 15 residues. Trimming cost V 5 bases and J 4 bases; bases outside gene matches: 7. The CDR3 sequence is CASSPGDRGTYGYTF. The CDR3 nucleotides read TGTGCCAGCAGTCCTGGGGACAGGGGAACCTATGGCTACACCTTC.

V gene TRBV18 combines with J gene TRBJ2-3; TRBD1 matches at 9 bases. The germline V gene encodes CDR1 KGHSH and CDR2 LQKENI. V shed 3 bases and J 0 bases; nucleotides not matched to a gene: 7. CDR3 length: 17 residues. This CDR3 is CASSPTGGTGSTDTQYF. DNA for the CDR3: TGTGCCAGCTCACCTACTGGAGGGACAGGGAGCACAGATACGCAGTATTTT.

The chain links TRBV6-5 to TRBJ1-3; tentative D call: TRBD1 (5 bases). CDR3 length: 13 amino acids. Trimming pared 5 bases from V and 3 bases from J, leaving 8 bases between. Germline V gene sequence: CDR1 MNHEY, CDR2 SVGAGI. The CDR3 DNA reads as TGTGCCAGCAGTCGGGACCTTGGAAACACCATATATTTT. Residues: CASSRDLGNTIYF.

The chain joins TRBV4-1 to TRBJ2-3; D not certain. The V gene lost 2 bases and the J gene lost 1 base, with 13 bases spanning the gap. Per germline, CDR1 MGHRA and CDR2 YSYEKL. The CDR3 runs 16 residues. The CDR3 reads CASSQTRAMGTDTQYF. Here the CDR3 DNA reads TGCGCCAGCAGCCAAACCCGGGCCATGGGCACAGATACGCAGTATTTT.

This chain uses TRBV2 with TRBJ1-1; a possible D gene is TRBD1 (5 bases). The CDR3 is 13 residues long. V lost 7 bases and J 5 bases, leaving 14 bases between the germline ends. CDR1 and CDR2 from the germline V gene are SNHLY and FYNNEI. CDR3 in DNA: TGTGCCAGCAAGTACGACAGAGGTACTGAAGCTTTCTTT. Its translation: CASKYDRGTEAFF. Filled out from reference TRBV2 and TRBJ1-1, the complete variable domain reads EPEVTQTPSHQVTQMGQEVILRCVPISNHLYFYWYRQILGQKVEFLVSFYNNEISEKSEIFDDQFSVERPDGSNFTLKIRSTKLEDSAMYFCASKYDRGTEAFFGQGTRLTVV.

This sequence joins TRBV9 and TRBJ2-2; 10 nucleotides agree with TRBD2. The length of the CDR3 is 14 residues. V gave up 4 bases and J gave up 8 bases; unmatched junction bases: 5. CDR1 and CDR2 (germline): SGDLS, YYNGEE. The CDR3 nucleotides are TGTGCCAGCAGCCTTAGCGGGAGGAGAGGGGAGCTGTTTTTT. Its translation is CASSLSGRRGELFF.

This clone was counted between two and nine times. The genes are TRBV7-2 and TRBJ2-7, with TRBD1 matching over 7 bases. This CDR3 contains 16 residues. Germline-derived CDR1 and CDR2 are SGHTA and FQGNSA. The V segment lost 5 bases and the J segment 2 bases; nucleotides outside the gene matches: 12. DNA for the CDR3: TGTGCCAGCAGCCAAAAACAGGGGATCCCGACCTACGAGCAGTACTTC. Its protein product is CASSQKQGIPTYEQYF. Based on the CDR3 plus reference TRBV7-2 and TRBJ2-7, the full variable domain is GAGVSQSPSNKVTEKGKDVELRCDPISGHTALYWYRQSLGQGLEFLIYFQGNSAPDKSGLPSDRFSAERTGGSVSTLTIQRTQQEDSAVYLCASSQKQGIPTYEQYFGPGTRLTVT.

Here the CDR3 reads CAWMGVYEQFF. The CDR3 DNA sequence: TGTGCCTGGATGGGGGTCTATGAGCAGTTCTTC. The chain employs TRBV30 and TRBJ2-1; D could derive from TRBD1 or TRBD2 (5 bases each). The CDR3 has 11 amino acids. CDR1 and CDR2 from the germline V gene are GTSNPN and SVGIG (reference sequence). V was trimmed by 4 bases and J by 8 bases, leaving 9 bases between them.

CDR3 DNA: TGTGCCAGCAGTGAAGGGGCGGGACTAGCGGGCTATGAGCAGTACTTC. Translating gives CASSEGAGLAGYEQYF. The chain employs TRBV6-1 and TRBJ2-7, with TRBD2 matching over 12 bases. From germline, CDR1 is MNHNS and CDR2 SASEGT. V gave up 1 base and J gave up 7 bases; unmatched junction bases: 8. CDR3 length equals 16 residues.

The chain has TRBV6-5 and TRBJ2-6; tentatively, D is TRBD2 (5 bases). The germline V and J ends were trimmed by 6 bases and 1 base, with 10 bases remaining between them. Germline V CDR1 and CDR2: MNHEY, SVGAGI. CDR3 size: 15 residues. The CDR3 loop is CASSKRTSGANVLTF. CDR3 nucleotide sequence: TGTGCCAGCAGCAAAAGGACTTCTGGGGCCAACGTCCTGACTTTC.

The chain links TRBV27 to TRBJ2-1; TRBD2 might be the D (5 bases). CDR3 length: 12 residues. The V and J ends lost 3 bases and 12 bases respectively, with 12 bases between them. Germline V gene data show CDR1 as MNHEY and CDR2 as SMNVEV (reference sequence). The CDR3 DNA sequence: TGTGCCAGCAGTTTTCCGGGATCCAGGCAGTTCTTC. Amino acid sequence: CASSFPGSRQFF.

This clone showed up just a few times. CDR3 loop: CASSLRSLQDTQYF. The CDR3 DNA follows: TGTGCCAGCAGCCTGAGGTCCCTCCAGGATACGCAGTATTTT. The chain employs TRBV7-9 and TRBJ2-3, with D unresolved. The CDR3 consists of 14 residues. Germline CDR1 reads SEHNR; CDR2 reads FQNEAQ (reference sequence). Deletions cut 5 bases from V and 6 bases from J, with 15 bases between.